Each of the 14 T cell receptor beta chains below was sequenced from the same sample in a study of blood T cell repertoires in COVID-19. Data came from immunoSEQ multiplex PCR; TCRdb stores just in-frame clones and leaves some out. The data show tens of thousands of clones, 84% seen once. Sequencing input: peripheral blood. Source of these receptors: a woman over 75 with acute or convalescent COVID-19.

This rearrangement joins TRBV3-1 (or the pseudogene TRBV3-2) to TRBJ2-1; 9 positions agree with TRBD2. The trim removed 1 base at V and 8 bases at J, leaving 6 bases unmatched. Germline-derived CDR1 and CDR2 are LGHDT and YNNKEL (reference sequence). The CDR3 runs 15 residues. CDR3 loop: CASSQVSSGVYEQFF. DNA for the CDR3: TGTGCCAGCAGCCAAGTGTCTAGCGGGGTCTATGAGCAGTTCTTC.

This chain uses TRBV7-2 with TRBJ2-7; 11 bases line up with TRBD1. This CDR3 spans 15 amino acids. Germline CDR1 reads SGHTA; CDR2 reads FQGNSA. V was clipped by 5 bases and J by 5 bases; unmatched bases: 8. CDR3 residues: CASSHLRDRGNEQYF. The CDR3 DNA reads as TGTGCCAGCAGCCACCTCCGGGACAGGGGGAACGAGCAGTACTTC. Combining the CDR3 with reference TRBV7-2 and TRBJ2-7 gives the whole variable domain GAGVSQSPSNKVTEKGKDVELRCDPISGHTALYWYRQSLGQGLEFLIYFQGNSAPDKSGLPSDRFSAERTGGSVSTLTIQRTQQEDSAVYLCASSHLRDRGNEQYFGPGTRLTVT.

The rearrangement links TRBV3-1 (or the pseudogene TRBV3-2) to TRBJ2-7; D might be TRBD2 (5 bases). V was shortened by 3 bases and J by 5 bases, with 11 bases between the two germline ends. Germline V gene lookup returns CDR1 LGHDT and CDR2 YNNKEL (reference sequence). This CDR3 spans 13 amino acids. The CDR3 spells CASSHATRNEQYF. The DNA for the CDR3 is TGTGCCAGCAGCCACGCTACTAGGAACGAGCAGTACTTC.

The CDR3 DNA is TGTGCCAGCAGCTTGCGGGACAGGGCGAGGAGGCCTGAAGCTTTCTTT. This codes for CASSLRDRARRPEAFF. The V call is TRBV5-6, the J call TRBJ1-1; 9 bases are shared with TRBD1. Germline CDR1 SGHDT, CDR2 YYEEEE. J was trimmed by 6 bases and V by 1 base; bases with no gene match: 10. The CDR3 extends over 16 amino acids.

This clone appeared once. V usage is TRBV20-1 and J usage is TRBJ2-7, with 8 bases identical to TRBD1. The length of the CDR3 is 15 residues. V was clipped by 3 bases and J by 0 bases; unmatched bases: 7. Germline V CDR1 and CDR2: DFQATT, SNEGSKA (reference sequence). The CDR3 DNA is TGCAGTGCTAGTCGCAGGGGGCTCGGCTCCTACGAGCAGTACTTC. Its protein is CSASRRGLGSYEQYF.

The rearrangement joins TRBV5-1 to TRBJ2-5, with 12 nucleotides matching TRBD1. V trimming: 7 bases; J trimming: 4 bases; junction bases outside the gene matches: 8. The length of the CDR3 is 15 residues. Germline V lookup: CDR1 SGHRS, CDR2 YFSETQ. CDR3 sequence (DNA): TGCGCCAGCGGAAGGGAGGGACAGGGGGCAGAGACCCAGTACTTC. Translating it yields CASGREGQGAETQYF.

V and J are TRBV6-6 and TRBJ1-3, with D unresolved. The V end was cut by 6 bases, the J end by 2 bases, with 17 bases between. This CDR3 comprises 16 residues. Germline V gene lookup returns CDR1 MNHNY and CDR2 SVGAGI (reference sequence). CDR3 protein: CASSQTAGVAGNTIYF. CDR3 bases: TGTGCCAGCAGCCAAACGGCGGGAGTGGCTGGAAACACCATATATTTT.

This chain links TRBV19 with TRBJ2-7, with 7 bases lining up with TRBD2. In germline, CDR1 is LNHDA, CDR2 SQIVND (reference sequence). J lost 4 bases, V lost 10 bases, and 13 bases had no gene match. This CDR3 has 14 residues. The CDR3 nucleotides are TGTGCCACCTCACGAGGTGGGGAGGGGTACGAGCAGTACTTC. Residues: CATSRGGEGYEQYF.

The CDR3 is CASSQESYGYTF. The CDR3 coding sequence is TGTGCCAGCAGCCAAGAGAGCTATGGCTACACCTTC. The V call is TRBV3-1 (or the pseudogene TRBV3-2), the J call TRBJ1-2; D not resolved. Germline assignment: CDR1 LGHDT and CDR2 YNNKEL (reference sequence). The CDR3 is made up of 12 amino acids. With 0 bases removed from V and 4 bases from J, the gap between germline ends came to 3 bases.

On this clone itself: At one boundary the junction diverges from the germline segment, which might be a read error. This rearrangement joins TRBV6-5 to TRBJ1-1; possible D gene TRBD1, 6 bases. The CDR3 length is 14 residues. CDR1 MNHEY and CDR2 SVGAGI come from the germline V gene. CDR3 sequence (DNA): TGTGCCAGCACTCCTGGGGGGGCCAACATTGAAGCTTTCTTT. Its translation: CASTPGGANIEAFF.

The V gene is TRBV6-1, the J gene TRBJ2-7, with TRBD2 as a possible D gene (7 bases). The CDR3 is 14 residues long. Trimming pared 2 bases from V and 0 bases from J, leaving 8 bases between. CDR1 and CDR2 (germline): MNHNS, SASEGT. The CDR3 is CASSERGASYEQYF. CDR3 sequence (DNA): TGTGCCAGCAGTGAACGGGGGGCCTCCTACGAGCAGTACTTC.

The chain recombines TRBV29-1 with TRBJ1-1; 7 positions match TRBD1. Germline trimming cut 5 bases from V and 3 bases from J; bases unmatched to any gene: 3. CDR3 length: 12 amino acids. Germline V gene lookup returns CDR1 SQVTM and CDR2 ANQGSEA. DNA of the CDR3: TGCAGCGTTAAACAGGGGTACACTGAAGCTTTCTTT. Translating gives CSVKQGYTEAFF.

This rearrangement joins TRBV29-1 to TRBJ1-2, with D tentatively TRBD1 (6 bases). The CDR3 has 14 amino acids. Germline V gives CDR1 SQVTM, CDR2 ANQGSEA. Trimming pared 4 bases from V and 4 bases from J, leaving 16 bases between. Here the CDR3 DNA reads TGCAGCGTTGTGGGGGGGCCCCCTACCTATGGCTACACCTTC. It encodes CSVVGGPPTYGYTF.

V usage is TRBV3-1 (or the pseudogene TRBV3-2) and J usage is TRBJ1-3; 7 nucleotides match TRBD1. This CDR3 contains 14 residues. J gave up 4 bases and V 4 bases, and 4 bases lay outside the gene matches. Germline V gene lookup returns CDR1 LGHDT and CDR2 YNNKEL (reference sequence). The CDR3 loop reads CASSPQGPGNTIYF. The CDR3 DNA follows: TGTGCCAGCAGCCCACAGGGGCCGGGAAACACCATATATTTT.